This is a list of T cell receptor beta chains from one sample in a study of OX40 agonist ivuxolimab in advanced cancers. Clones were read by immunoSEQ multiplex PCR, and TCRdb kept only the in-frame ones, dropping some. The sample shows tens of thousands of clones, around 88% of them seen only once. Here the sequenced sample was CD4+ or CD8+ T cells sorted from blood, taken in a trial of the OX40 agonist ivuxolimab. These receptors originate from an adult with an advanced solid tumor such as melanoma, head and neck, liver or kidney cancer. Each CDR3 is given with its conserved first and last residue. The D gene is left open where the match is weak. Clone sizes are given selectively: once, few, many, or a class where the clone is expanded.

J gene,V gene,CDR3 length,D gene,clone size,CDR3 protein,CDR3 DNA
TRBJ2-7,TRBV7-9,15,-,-,CASSPLQGSLVEQYF,TGTGCCAGCAGCCCCCTCCAGGGATCTTTGGTCGAGCAGTACTTC
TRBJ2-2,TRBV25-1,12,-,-,CASRWGTGELFF,TGTGCCAGCAGGTGGGGCACCGGGGAGCTGTTTTTT
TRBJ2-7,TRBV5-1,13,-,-,CASRLAASYEQYF,TGCGCCAGCCGACTTGCGGCTTCCTACGAGCAGTACTTC
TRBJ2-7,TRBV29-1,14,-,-,CSVEQETDLYEQYF,TGCAGCGTTGAGCAGGAGACAGATCTCTACGAGCAGTACTTC
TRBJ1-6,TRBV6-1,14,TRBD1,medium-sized,CASSLGQGNSPLHF,TGTGCCAGCAGCCTGGGACAGGGGAACTCACCCCTCCACTTT
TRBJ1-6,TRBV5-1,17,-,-,CASSFGRGSSYNSPLHF,TGCGCCAGCAGCTTTGGGCGGGGGAGCTCCTATAATTCACCCCTCCACTTT
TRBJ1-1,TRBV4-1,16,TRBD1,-,CASSQVKAGGYTEAFF,TGCGCCAGCAGCCAAGTTAAGGCAGGGGGGTACACTGAAGCTTTCTTT
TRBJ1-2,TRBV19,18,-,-,CASSPQVQNYVGDYGYTF,TGTGCCAGTAGTCCCCAGGTACAGAACTACGTAGGAGACTATGGCTACACCTTC
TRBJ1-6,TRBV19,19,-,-,CASSIDRSRNTADNSPLHF,TGTGCCAGTAGTATAGATCGCTCCAGGAATACGGCTGATAATTCACCCCTCCACTTT
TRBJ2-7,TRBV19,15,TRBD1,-,CASSPVPGGNYEQYF,TGTGCCAGTAGTCCCGTCCCAGGGGGTAACTACGAGCAGTACTTC
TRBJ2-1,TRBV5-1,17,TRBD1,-,CASSSLTGWLTYNEQFF,TGCGCCAGCAGCTCCCTGACAGGGTGGCTTACCTACAATGAGCAGTTCTTC
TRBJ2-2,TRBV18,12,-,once,CASSPRTGELFF,TGTGCCAGCTCACCACGAACCGGGGAGCTGTTTTTT
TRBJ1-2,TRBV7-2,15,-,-,CASSPWVGINYGYTF,TGTGCCAGCAGCCCCTGGGTAGGGATTAACTATGGCTACACCTTC
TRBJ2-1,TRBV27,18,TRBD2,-,CASSPGLASSPSYNEQFF,TGTGCCAGCAGTCCGGGACTAGCCTCGTCTCCCTCCTACAATGAGCAGTTCTTC
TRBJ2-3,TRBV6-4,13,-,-,CAAGQGTTDTQYF,TGTGCCGCGGGGCAGGGTACCACAGATACGCAGTATTTT
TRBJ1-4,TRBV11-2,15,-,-,CASSSPTALNEKLFF,TGTGCCAGCAGCTCCCCGACAGCTCTTAATGAAAAACTGTTTTTT
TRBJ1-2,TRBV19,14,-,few,CASSPGHVIYGYTF,TGTGCCAGTAGTCCGGGACACGTGATCTATGGCTACACCTTC
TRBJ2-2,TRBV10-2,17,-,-,CASSEDVAGVNTGELFF,TGCGCCAGCAGTGAGGATGTGGCAGGGGTGAACACCGGGGAGCTGTTTTTT
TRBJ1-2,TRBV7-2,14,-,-,CASSLPDSGYGYTF,TGTGCCAGCAGCCTGCCCGACAGTGGATATGGCTACACCTTC
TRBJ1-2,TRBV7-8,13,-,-,CASSFTNDYGYTF,TGTGCCAGCAGCTTCACGAACGACTATGGCTACACCTTC
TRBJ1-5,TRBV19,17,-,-,CASRWTVSAYSNQPQHF,TGTGCCAGTAGGTGGACAGTCTCCGCGTATAGCAATCAGCCCCAGCATTTT
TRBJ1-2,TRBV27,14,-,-,CASSLAGETYGYTF,TGTGCCAGCAGCCTCGCCGGGGAAACCTATGGCTACACCTTC
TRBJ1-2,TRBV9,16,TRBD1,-,CASSVDGWSGQNGYTF,TGTGCCAGCAGCGTAGACGGTTGGTCGGGACAGAATGGCTACACCTTC
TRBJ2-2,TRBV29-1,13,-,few,CSVCPSNTGELFF,TGCAGCGTTTGCCCTTCGAACACCGGGGAGCTGTTTTTT
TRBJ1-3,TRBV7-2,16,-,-,CASRASMASSGNTIYF,TGTGCCAGCAGAGCAAGTATGGCGTCCTCTGGAAACACCATATATTTT
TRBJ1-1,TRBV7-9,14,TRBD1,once,CASSGQDSNTEAFF,TGTGCCAGCAGCGGACAGGATTCGAACACTGAAGCTTTCTTT
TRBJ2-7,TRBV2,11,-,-,CASSYLYEQYF,TGTGCCAGCAGTTATCTCTACGAGCAGTACTTC
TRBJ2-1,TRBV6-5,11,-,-,CASSLWDEQFF,TGTGCCAGCAGCCTCTGGGATGAGCAGTTCTTC
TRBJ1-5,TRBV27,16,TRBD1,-,CASSLTGGDGNQPQHF,TGTGCCAGCAGTCTTACAGGGGGCGATGGTAATCAGCCCCAGCATTTT
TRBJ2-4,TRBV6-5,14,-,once,CASSYAAAKNIQYF,TGTGCCAGCAGTTACGCGGCAGCCAAAAACATTCAGTACTTC
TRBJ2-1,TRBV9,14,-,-,CASSDWGAYNEQFF,TGTGCCAGCAGCGACTGGGGGGCCTACAATGAGCAGTTCTTC
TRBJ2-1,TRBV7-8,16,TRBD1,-,CASSLGTGSFSLEQFF,TGTGCCAGCAGCTTAGGGACAGGGAGTTTTAGCTTGGAGCAGTTCTTC
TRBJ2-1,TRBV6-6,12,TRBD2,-,CATLAGEREQFF,TGTGCCACCTTAGCGGGGGAGCGTGAGCAGTTCTTC
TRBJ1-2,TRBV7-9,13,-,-,CASSPEGPDGYTF,TGTGCCAGCAGCCCGGAGGGGCCCGATGGCTACACCTTC
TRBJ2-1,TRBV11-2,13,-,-,CASSLGQYNEQFF,TGTGCCAGCAGCTTAGGTCAGTACAATGAGCAGTTCTTC
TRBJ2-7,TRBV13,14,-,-,CASSIFREDDEQYF,TGTGCCAGCAGTATCTTCAGGGAAGACGACGAGCAGTACTTC
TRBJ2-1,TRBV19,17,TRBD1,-,CASSIRGVQGAGNEQFF,TGTGCCAGTAGTATTCGAGGGGTACAGGGGGCGGGAAATGAGCAGTTCTTC
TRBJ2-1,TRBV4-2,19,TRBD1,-,CASSQDKFQDRESRNEQFF,TGTGCCAGCAGCCAAGATAAATTCCAGGACAGGGAGTCCAGGAATGAGCAGTTCTTC
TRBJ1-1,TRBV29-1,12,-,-,CSVGDTAAEAFF,TGCAGCGTTGGCGACACAGCGGCTGAAGCTTTCTTT
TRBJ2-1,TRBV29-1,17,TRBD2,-,CSVELPQTSGGVGRQFF,TGCAGCGTTGAATTACCCCAGACTAGCGGGGGAGTTGGTCGGCAGTTCTTC
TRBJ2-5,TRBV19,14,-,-,CASSAGIWGETQYF,TGTGCCAGTAGTGCAGGGATTTGGGGGGAGACCCAGTACTTC
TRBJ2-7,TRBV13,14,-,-,CASSLEAGIYEQYF,TGTGCCAGCAGCTTAGAGGCAGGGATCTACGAGCAGTACTTC
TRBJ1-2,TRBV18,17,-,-,CASSPYGPTEGNYGYTF,TGTGCCAGCTCACCTTACGGACCGACGGAGGGTAACTATGGCTACACCTTC
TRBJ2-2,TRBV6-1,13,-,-,CASSDMNTGELFF,TGTGCCAGCAGTGATATGAACACCGGGGAGCTGTTTTTT
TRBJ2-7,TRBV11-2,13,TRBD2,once,CASSLSGEYEQYF,TGTGCCAGCAGCCTTAGCGGGGAGTACGAGCAGTACTTC
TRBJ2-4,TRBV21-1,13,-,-,CASSGRGKNIQYF,TGTGCCAGCAGCGGCCGGGGCAAAAACATTCAGTACTTC
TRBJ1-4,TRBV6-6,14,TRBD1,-,CATRQGSSNEKLFF,TGTGCCACCAGACAGGGCTCCTCTAATGAAAAACTGTTTTTT
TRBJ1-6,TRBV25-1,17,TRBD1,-,CASSTSRTGAPNSPLHF,TGTGCCAGCAGTACTAGCAGGACAGGTGCTCCTAATTCACCCCTCCACTTT
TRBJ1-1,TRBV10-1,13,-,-,CASRPTPNTEAFF,TGCGCCAGCAGACCCACACCGAACACTGAAGCTTTCTTT
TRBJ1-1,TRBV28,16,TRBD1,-,CASSLPTGAMNTEAFF,TGTGCCAGCAGTTTACCGACAGGGGCGATGAACACTGAAGCTTTCTTT
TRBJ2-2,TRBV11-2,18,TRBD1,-,CASSMKQGVGFGTGELFF,TGTGCCAGCAGCATGAAACAGGGGGTGGGTTTCGGCACCGGGGAGCTGTTTTTT
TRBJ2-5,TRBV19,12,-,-,CASSHPGETQYF,TGTGCCAGTAGTCACCCAGGGGAGACCCAGTACTTC